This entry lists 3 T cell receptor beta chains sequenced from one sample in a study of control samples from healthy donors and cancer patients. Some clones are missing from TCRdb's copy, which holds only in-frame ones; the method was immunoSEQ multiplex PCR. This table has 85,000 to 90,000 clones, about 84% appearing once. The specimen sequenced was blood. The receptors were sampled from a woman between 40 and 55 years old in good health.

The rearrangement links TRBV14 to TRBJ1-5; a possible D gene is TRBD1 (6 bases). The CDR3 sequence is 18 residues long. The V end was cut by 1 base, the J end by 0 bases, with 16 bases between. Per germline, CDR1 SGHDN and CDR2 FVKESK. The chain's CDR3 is CASSQVCQGTDSNQPQHF. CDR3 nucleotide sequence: TGTGCCAGCAGCCAAGTTTGTCAGGGGACTGATAGCAATCAGCCCCAGCATTTT.

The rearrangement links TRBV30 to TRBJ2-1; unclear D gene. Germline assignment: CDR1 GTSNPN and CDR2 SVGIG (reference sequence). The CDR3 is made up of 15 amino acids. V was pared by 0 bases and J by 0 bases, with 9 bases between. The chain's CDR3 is CAWSVGFSSYNEQFF. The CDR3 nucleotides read TGTGCCTGGAGTGTAGGGTTCAGCTCCTACAATGAGCAGTTCTTC.

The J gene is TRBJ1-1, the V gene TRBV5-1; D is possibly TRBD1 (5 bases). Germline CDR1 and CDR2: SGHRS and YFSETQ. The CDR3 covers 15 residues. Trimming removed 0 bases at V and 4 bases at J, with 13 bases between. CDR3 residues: CASSLARRVTTEAFF. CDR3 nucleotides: TGCGCCAGCAGCTTGGCACGCAGGGTGACCACTGAAGCTTTCTTT.